The clone carrying this T cell receptor beta chain was observed a few times. Its antigen is as yet unknown. Germline V gene sequence: CDR1 SGHNT, CDR2 YYREEE (reference sequence). This CDR3 has 14 residues. V lost 4 bases, J lost 2 bases, and 4 bases stayed unmatched. This sample is part of a study of cytomegalovirus exposure and HLA in healthy donors. Study-level findings and limits: HLA-A and HLA-B allele assignments for most subjects were reportedly predicted accurately using TCR beta sequences. Per a prior analysis, the majority of TCR beta V segments were productive roughly 90% or roughly 30% of the time.

13 Jbeta primers and 60 Vbeta primers were used for the PCR. TCRdb's copy holds only in-frame clones and misses some; the assay was immunoSEQ multiplex PCR. In the table there are fewer than 200,000 clones, more than 60% of which are singletons. J is TRBJ1-2 and V is TRBV5-4, with 8 positions matching TRBD1. Sample: PBMCs. The sequence came from a middle-aged man in good health and CMV-seronegative. CDR3 DNA sequence: TGTGCCAGCAGCACCGGACAGGGAAACTATGGCTACACCTTC. Protein: CASSTGQGNYGYTF.